This T cell receptor beta chain was identified in a study of T cells in Graves' hyperthyroidism and ophthalmopathy. The TCR beta CDR3 regions underwent amplification using RNA transcripts as the source. In the first-round RT-PCR of the TCR CDR3, the HTBI primer set was used. TCRdb ran MiXCR on the multiplex PCR reads and lists one entry per CDR3 protein. This table has roughly 750,000 distinct CDR3 sequences, approximately 16% appearing once. This clonotype was found a few times. Antigen: not known. It was considered stable Graves' hyperthyroidism when ophthalmopathy did not progress within 18 months. The patients, who ranged from 18 to 65 in age, presented with newly diagnosed hyperthyroidism lasting under 2 months. Patients with uncontrolled infections, other autoimmune diseases, pregnancy or lactation were excluded. Per germline, CDR1 MNHGY and CDR2 SVAAGI. The CDR3 consists of 18 residues. Trimming removed 2 bases at V and 0 bases at J, with 17 bases between.

Notes on the study in general: Before onset, ophthalmopathy was predicted by the model a median approximately 6.7 months earlier.

The receptor was derived from a man aged 18 to 35 with Graves' hyperthyroidism. The chain has TRBV6-9 and TRBJ1-5; no firm D call. Sequencing was done on a sample of blood. The CDR3 reads CASSYTRWGSYSNQPQHF. CDR3 nucleotides: TGTGCCAGCAGTTATACAAGGTGGGGATCATATAGCAATCAGCCCCAGCATTTT.